The 27 T cell receptor beta chains reported below all come from one sample, sequenced in a study of blood T cell repertoires in COVID-19. Here immunoSEQ multiplex PCR was the method, and the copy in TCRdb shows in-frame clones only, minus some. The sample includes approximately 22,000 clones, approximately 78% seen only once; the top ten take about 8.6%. Sequenced material: peripheral blood. Receptor source: a human donor in a cohort sampled during active COVID-19.

The gene calls are TRBV9 and TRBJ2-7; D is unresolved. The CDR3 covers 14 residues. Trimming shortened V by 3 bases and J by 0 bases, and 10 bases separated the two germline ends. Looked up from germline, CDR1 is SGDLS and CDR2 is YYNGEE. CDR3 sequence reads: CASSAGASSYEQYF. CDR3 nucleotides: TGTGCCAGCAGCGCTGGAGCTAGCTCCTACGAGCAGTACTTC.

The gene calls are TRBV4-3 and TRBJ1-6; TRBD1 matches at 7 bases. Germline-derived CDR1 and CDR2 are LGHNA and YSLEER. CDR3 size: 16 residues. J was trimmed by 9 bases and V by 1 base; bases with no gene match: 9. The CDR3 bases are TGCGCCAGCAGCCAAGCAGTAGGGGGCTGGGGTTCACCCCTCCACTTT. It codes for CASSQAVGGWGSPLHF.

This sequence joins TRBV12-3 or TRBV12-4 and TRBJ1-6; D is perhaps TRBD1 (5 bases). The CDR3 is 12 residues long. V shed 2 bases and J shed 10 bases, with 6 bases lying between them. CDR3 region: CASSLTGSPLHF. CDR3 coding DNA: TGTGCCAGCAGTTTAACAGGCTCACCCCTCCACTTT.

CDR3 nucleotide sequence: TGTGCCAGCAACCCCCTCCTAGCGGGGGGTTACAATGAGCAGTTCTTC. Its translation is CASNPLLAGGYNEQFF. The chain combines TRBV2 with TRBJ2-1; 11 bases are a match to TRBD2. Germline V lookup: CDR1 SNHLY, CDR2 FYNNEI. CDR3 length: 16 amino acids. The trim removed 7 bases at V and 4 bases at J, leaving 9 bases unmatched.

This sequence joins TRBV3-1 (or the pseudogene TRBV3-2) and TRBJ2-7; 8 bases are a match to TRBD1. J lost 7 bases, V lost 3 bases, and 8 bases had no gene match. The germline CDR1 and CDR2 sequences are LGHDT and YNNKEL (reference sequence). The CDR3 sequence is 14 residues long. The chain's CDR3 is CASSHGQGAREQYF. The CDR3 DNA follows: TGTGCCAGCAGCCACGGGCAGGGGGCAAGGGAGCAGTACTTC.

The chain couples TRBV7-8 to TRBJ2-1; D gene uncertain. The CDR3 extends over 13 amino acids. Trimming left V 7 bases short and J 8 bases short, with 15 bases between. The V gene's germline CDR1 is SGHVS and CDR2 FQNEAQ. CDR3 protein: CASNLQRAHEQFF. The CDR3 region has the DNA TGTGCCAGCAACCTTCAGCGAGCCCATGAGCAGTTCTTC.

V is TRBV9 and J is TRBJ2-2; a weak D match, TRBD1 (6 bases). The CDR3 has 15 residues. V dropped 2 bases and J dropped 1 base, with 9 bases sitting between them. Germline CDR1 SGDLS, CDR2 YYNGEE. The CDR3 reads CASSVGHRNTGELFF. Written as DNA, the CDR3 is TGTGCCAGCAGCGTGGGACACAGGAACACCGGGGAGCTGTTTTTT. The full variable domain, with the rest looked up from reference TRBV9 and TRBJ2-2, is DSGVTQTPKHLITATGQRVTLRCSPRSGDLSVYWYQQSLDQGLQFLIQYYNGEERAKGNILERFSAQQFPDLHSELNLSSLELGDSALYFCASSVGHRNTGELFFGEGSRLTVL.

V is TRBV28 and J is TRBJ1-1; tentative D call: TRBD1 (6 bases). The CDR3 runs 15 residues. Germline V gives CDR1 MDHEN, CDR2 SYDVKM. V gave up 6 bases and J gave up 2 bases, with 16 bases separating them. In DNA, the CDR3 is TGTGCCAGCAGGGAAGAAACAGGGATCAACACTGAAGCTTTCTTT. Translation: CASREETGINTEAFF.

The J gene is TRBJ1-2, the V gene TRBV11-1; perhaps TRBD1 as D (6 bases). Germline V gives CDR1 SGHAT, CDR2 FQDESV (reference sequence). The V and J ends lost 5 bases and 2 bases respectively, with 12 bases between them. This CDR3 spans 14 amino acids. The CDR3 DNA is TGTGCCAGCAGCGAAACAGGGTCCAACTATGGCTACACCTTC. Residues: CASSETGSNYGYTF.

This clone was detected only once. The chain uses TRBV11-3 and TRBJ2-4; 9 bases line up with TRBD1. The germline CDR1 and CDR2 sequences are SGHNT and YENEEA. The ends lost 6 bases at V and 15 bases at J; junction bases unmatched: 9. This CDR3 comprises 12 residues. The CDR3 sequence: CASRGGQGFPYF. CDR3 sequence (DNA): TGTGCCAGCAGGGGCGGACAGGGGTTTCCGTACTTC.

J is TRBJ2-5 and V is TRBV7-2, with 9 bases aligning to TRBD1. Germline-derived CDR1 and CDR2 are SGHTA and FQGNSA. Losses at the gene ends were 5 bases for V and 1 base for J; bases not matched to a gene: 5. This CDR3 contains 15 residues. Written as DNA, the CDR3 is TGTGCCAGCAGCCCCCGACAGGGGGGCCAAGAGACCCAGTACTTC. It specifies CASSPRQGGQETQYF.

By proportion, this clone is medium-sized (0.01 to 0.1%). The chain recombines TRBV6-5 with TRBJ2-7; D might be TRBD2 (6 bases). Trimming left V 6 bases short and J 5 bases short, with 20 bases between. The CDR3 has 15 residues. Germline CDR1 reads MNHEY; CDR2 reads SVGAGI. In nucleotides, the CDR3 is TGTGCCAGCAGCCCGGAAAAGGGGACTCTTCACGAGCAGTACTTC. Its protein is CASSPEKGTLHEQYF.

V usage is TRBV9 and J usage is TRBJ2-5; 13 bases align to TRBD2. CDR3 length: 18 residues. The V gene's germline CDR1 is SGDLS and CDR2 YYNGEE. V was pared by 0 bases and J by 2 bases, with 7 bases of the junction left unmatched. DNA for the CDR3: TGTGCCAGCAGCGTAGCTACTAGCGGGGGGGCCGAACAAGAGACCCAGTACTTC. Amino acids: CASSVATSGGAEQETQYF.

The chain has TRBV28 and TRBJ1-5; TRBD1 is a possible D gene (6 bases). The CDR3 sequence is 15 residues long. Per the germline V gene, CDR1 is MDHEN and CDR2 is SYDVKM. Trimming removed 5 bases from V and 5 bases from J, with 16 bases in between. The CDR3 region is CASSVPQGAYQPQHF. The DNA for the CDR3 is TGTGCCAGCAGTGTACCACAGGGAGCCTATCAGCCCCAGCATTTT.

The rearrangement joins TRBV25-1 to TRBJ2-1; TRBD2 agrees at 8 bases. After removal of 1 base from V and 8 bases from J, the junction contained 7 bases not matched to a gene. This CDR3 comprises 15 residues. CDR1 MGHDK and CDR2 SYGVNS come from the germline V gene. The DNA of the CDR3 is TGTGCCAGCAGTGAATTTACTAGCGGAAACTATGAGCAGTTCTTC. Translation: CASSEFTSGNYEQFF. Full variable domain (outside the CDR3, taken from reference TRBV25-1 and TRBJ2-1): EADIYQTPRYLVIGTGKKITLECSQTMGHDKMYWYQQDPGMELHLIHYSYGVNSTEKGDLSSESTVSRIRTEHFPLTLESARPSHTSQYLCASSEFTSGNYEQFFGPGTRLTVL.

This chain uses TRBV30 with TRBJ1-6; weak D call: TRBD1 (6 bases). V was clipped by 0 bases and J by 7 bases, with 10 bases between them. The CDR3 is 14 amino acids. Per germline, CDR1 GTSNPN and CDR2 SVGIG (reference sequence). As DNA, the CDR3 is TGTGCCTGGAGTGTATCAGGGACAAATTCACCCCTCCACTTT. Residues: CAWSVSGTNSPLHF.

The chain links TRBV12-3 or TRBV12-4 to TRBJ1-5; perhaps TRBD1 as D (5 bases). Trimming left V 6 bases short and J 5 bases short, with 11 bases between. The CDR3 has 13 residues. CDR3 DNA: TGTGCCAGCAGGCGGGACGGTGATCAGCCCCAGCATTTT. Protein product: CASRRDGDQPQHF.

The rearrangement joins TRBV7-2 to TRBJ1-1; D is perhaps TRBD1 (5 bases). Germline CDR1 is SGHTA and CDR2 is FQGNSA. V was shortened by 0 bases and J by 6 bases, with 11 bases between the two germline ends. The CDR3 is made up of 14 amino acids. CDR3 nucleotides: TGTGCCAGCAGCTTAGCTCTGGGGGGAGCTGAAGCTTTCTTT. Protein sequence: CASSLALGGAEAFF.

The rearrangement joins TRBV27 to TRBJ1-5; D is possibly TRBD1 (6 bases). CDR3 length: 13 amino acids. Trimming removed 3 bases at V and 11 bases at J, with 14 bases between. Germline V lookup: CDR1 MNHEY, CDR2 SMNVEV (reference sequence). The CDR3 loop reads CASSFDRNGAQHF. In nucleotides, the CDR3 is TGTGCCAGCAGTTTTGACAGGAACGGGGCCCAGCATTTT.

The V and J genes are TRBV19 and TRBJ1-3, with D tentatively TRBD1 (6 bases). Trimming cost V 4 bases and J 7 bases, with 14 bases left between them. Germline-derived CDR1 and CDR2 are LNHDA and SQIVND (reference sequence). The CDR3 runs 14 residues. CDR3 nucleotide sequence: TGTGCCAGTAGTACCGACAGGATCGCGAACACCATATATTTT. It codes for CASSTDRIANTIYF.

The chain combines TRBV9 with TRBJ2-3; the match to TRBD2 covers 8 bases. The trim removed 4 bases at V and 5 bases at J, leaving 12 bases unmatched. Germline V gene lookup returns CDR1 SGDLS and CDR2 YYNGEE. The CDR3 totals 16 residues. CDR3 nucleotide sequence: TGTGCCAGCAGCCCAAGCGGGGGTGGGCCTGGAGATACGCAGTATTTT. Translating it yields CASSPSGGGPGDTQYF.

As concerns this clone: The sample has other DNA sequences that encode this CDR3 too. This chain joins TRBV5-1 and TRBJ2-7, with TRBD1 matching over 7 bases. CDR3 length: 16 residues. Germline V gene data show CDR1 as SGHRS and CDR2 as YFSETQ. V lost 0 bases to trimming and J lost 3 bases; unmatched junction nucleotides: 9. The chain's CDR3 is CASSLGGTAIVYEQYF. CDR3 coding DNA: TGCGCCAGCAGCTTGGGGGGGACAGCCATTGTCTACGAGCAGTACTTC.

The chain couples TRBV5-8 to TRBJ2-2, with TRBD1 matching over 9 bases. CDR3 length: 16 amino acids. In germline, CDR1 is SGHTS, CDR2 YDEGEE. J was trimmed by 1 base and V by 2 bases; bases with no gene match: 3. The CDR3 loop reads CASSFGTGLNTGELFF. CDR3 sequence (DNA): TGTGCCAGCAGCTTTGGGACAGGGCTGAACACCGGGGAGCTGTTTTTT. The full variable domain, with the rest looked up from reference TRBV5-8 and TRBJ2-2, is EAGVTQSPTHLIKTRGQQATLRCSPISGHTSVYWYQQALGLGLQFLLWYDEGEERNRGNFPPRFSGRQFPNYSSELNVNALELEDSALYLCASSFGTGLNTGELFFGEGSRLTVL.

Here the CDR3 DNA reads TGTGCCAGCTTTACCCGGGCAGGGGACCCATACGAGCAGTACTTC. Amino acids: CASFTRAGDPYEQYF. This chain uses TRBV5-6 with TRBJ2-7, with TRBD1 as a possible D gene (6 bases). This CDR3 spans 15 amino acids. In germline, CDR1 is SGHDT, CDR2 YYEEEE. V lost 7 bases and J lost 4, with 21 bases in between. The whole variable domain, filled in from reference TRBV5-6 and TRBJ2-7, reads DAGVTQSPTHLIKTRGQQVTLRCSPKSGHDTVSWYQQALGQGPQFIFQYYEEEERQRGNFPDRFSGHQFPNYSSELNVNALLLGDSALYLCASFTRAGDPYEQYFGPGTRLTVT.

The table lists this clone with a few counts. The chain uses TRBV2 and TRBJ1-1, with D possibly being TRBD1 (6 bases). Germline V gene lookup returns CDR1 SNHLY and CDR2 FYNNEI. The CDR3 sequence is 14 residues long. The V end was cut by 6 bases, the J end by 2 bases, with 13 bases between. Here the CDR3 DNA reads TGTGCCAGCAGGGGGGCAGGGGCCAACACTGAAGCTTTCTTT. It codes for CASRGAGANTEAFF.

Only a few counts were recorded for this clone. This sequence joins TRBV7-6 and TRBJ2-1, with a tentative D call TRBD2 (5 bases). The CDR3 contains 14 residues. The V and J ends lost 3 bases and 2 bases respectively, with 8 bases between them. CDR1 and CDR2 (germline): SGHVS, FNYEAQ. The CDR3 loop is CASSFSSAYNEQFF. For the CDR3, the DNA is TGTGCCAGCAGCTTTAGTAGCGCCTACAATGAGCAGTTCTTC.

V gene TRBV27 combines with J gene TRBJ2-7; 9 bases are shared with TRBD2. The V gene's germline CDR1 is MNHEY and CDR2 SMNVEV (reference sequence). This CDR3 is built from 14 residues. Germline trimming cut 2 bases from V and 7 bases from J; bases unmatched to any gene: 6. CDR3: CASSLVAGEEEQYF. CDR3 sequence (DNA): TGTGCCAGCAGTTTAGTAGCGGGAGAGGAAGAGCAGTACTTC.